This T cell receptor (beta chain) was identified in a study of neoadjuvant anti-PD-1 for oral cavity cancer. On the study more broadly: Most patients had three to four biweekly doses of 3 mg/kg nivolumab before resection. Patients without progression received a fourth nivolumab dose around day 43, then surgical resection on days 50-56.

Profiled with immunoSEQ multiplex PCR; TCRdb holds only in-frame clones, not every one. The sample gives over 65,000 clones, roughly nine tenths of which show up once; around 2.8% is in the top ten. To note about this clone: The antigen is unknown.

Time point denoted: after neoadjuvant nivolumab, at surgical resection. Patients had newly diagnosed, untreated stage II-IVA oral cavity squamous cell carcinoma. The study, taken as a whole, reports: Only three patients per response group were TCR-analyzed; validation needed.

V shed 4 bases and J shed 4 bases, with 8 bases lying between them. Germline lookup yields CDR1 SNHLY and CDR2 FYNNEI. The CDR3 sequence is 13 residues long. This receptor was taken from a person aged 40 to 85 with oral cavity squamous cell carcinoma. The chain employs TRBV2 and TRBJ1-3; D call uncertain. Sequenced here: PBMCs, sampled after nivolumab (anti-PD-1) treatment. The CDR3 nucleotides are TGTGCCAGCAGTGGGACCTCGGGAAACACCATATATTTT. Amino acids: CASSGTSGNTIYF.